Reported below is one T cell receptor (beta chain). In the same sample, other DNA sequences code for this CDR3. Sequencing used immunoSEQ multiplex PCR; TCRdb keeps in-frame clones, though not all of them. The repertoire includes about 220,000 clones, about 83% of them detected once, and less than 7% sits in the top ten. The V segment lost 3 bases and the J segment 2 bases; nucleotides outside the gene matches: 3. The CDR3 totals 14 residues. From germline, CDR1 is MDHEN and CDR2 SYDVKM. The sample is drawn from a study of blood T cell repertoires in COVID-19. On the study more broadly: The study drew acute and convalescent COVID-19 samples from the United States, Italy and Spain. T cells, B-cell-depleted T cells, or PBMCs provided the cDNA or gDNA that served as material.

Sequenced input: PBMCs or T cells enriched from blood (not recorded which). The sequence derives from a woman in her forties who had recovered from COVID-19. This chain connects TRBV28 to TRBJ2-7, with 8 bases that match TRBD1. CDR3 sequence (DNA): TGTGCCAGCAGTTTGCGCAGGGGGCCCTACGAGCAGTACTTC. Residues: CASSLRRGPYEQYF.